Listed below are T cell receptor beta chains from one sample, sequenced in a study of blood T cell repertoires in COVID-19. Sequenced by immunoSEQ multiplex PCR; TCRdb stores in-frame clones only, minus some. The sample carries under 300,000 clones, around 85% recorded once. What was sequenced was PBMCs or T cells enriched from blood (not recorded which). The source of these receptors is a middle-aged woman with acute COVID-19. The CDR3 runs from the conserved cysteine through the conserved F or W. D genes are given only for firm matches. The size of a clone is reported for some rows only, either as once, few or many, or as a class for expanded clones.

D gene | J gene | clone size | V gene | CDR3 protein | CDR3 DNA
TRBD1 | TRBJ1-2 | . | TRBV4-1 | CASSQVGTGFAGYTF | TGCGCCAGCAGCCAAGTTGGGACAGGGTTTGCGGGCTACACCTTC
. | TRBJ2-1 | . | TRBV15 | CATSRGRTISYNEQFF | TGTGCCACCAGCAGAGGAAGGACTATCTCCTACAATGAGCAGTTCTTC
. | TRBJ1-6 | . | TRBV2 | CASILGGTSPLHF | TGTGCCAGCATCCTTGGGGGGACTTCACCCCTCCACTTT
. | TRBJ2-3 | . | TRBV4-1 | CASSPGGGSPGNTDTQYF | TGCGCCAGCAGCCCGGGGGGCGGGAGTCCCGGAAACACAGATACGCAGTATTTT
. | TRBJ2-7 | . | TRBV18 | CASSPSGAYEQYF | TGTGCCAGCTCACCATCGGGGGCCTACGAGCAGTACTTC
. | TRBJ2-3 | . | TRBV6-1 | CASSEALLQGGADTQYF | TGTGCCAGCAGTGAAGCGCTTCTCCAGGGTGGGGCAGATACGCAGTATTTT
TRBD1 | TRBJ1-4 | . | TRBV11-3 | CASSPGTEGEKLFF | TGTGCCAGCAGCCCCGGGACAGAGGGTGAAAAACTGTTTTTT
. | TRBJ2-2 | . | TRBV9 | CASSPRPSGELFF | TGTGCCAGCAGCCCACGTCCTAGCGGGGAGCTGTTTTTT
. | TRBJ1-1 | . | TRBV25-1 | CASSESDRRNTEAFF | TGTGCCAGCAGTGAATCGGACAGAAGGAACACTGAAGCTTTCTTT
TRBD2 | TRBJ2-1 | . | TRBV5-5 | CASSLAGGSNEQFF | TGTGCCAGCAGCTTGGCCGGCGGGAGTAATGAGCAGTTCTTC
TRBD2 | TRBJ2-1 | . | TRBV27 | CASSPKAGGYNEQFF | TGTGCCAGCAGTCCAAAAGCGGGAGGTTACAATGAGCAGTTCTTC
. | TRBJ2-7 | few | TRBV6-6 | CASTGTGSYEQYF | TGTGCCAGTACCGGGACTGGCTCCTACGAGCAGTACTTC
TRBD2 | TRBJ2-7 | . | TRBV6-2/TRBV6-3 | CASSYPTSGRAAYEQYF | TGTGCCAGCAGTTACCCGACTAGCGGGAGGGCCGCCTACGAGCAGTACTTC
TRBD2 | TRBJ2-1 | once | TRBV20-1 | CSASSTLAGGRINEQFF | TGCAGTGCTAGTTCGACGCTAGCGGGAGGAAGAATCAATGAGCAGTTCTTC
. | TRBJ2-1 | . | TRBV5-1 | CASSLGWGLYNEQFF | TGCGCCAGCAGCTTGGGGTGGGGCCTCTACAATGAGCAGTTCTTC
TRBD2 | TRBJ2-1 | . | TRBV5-1 | CASRRLLAGGPSRNEQFF | TGCGCCAGCAGACGCCTTCTAGCGGGAGGGCCCTCGCGAAATGAGCAGTTCTTC
TRBD1 | TRBJ1-2 | . | TRBV7-8 | CASSLAKGQRNYGYTF | TGTGCCAGCAGCTTAGCGAAGGGACAGAGAAACTATGGCTACACCTTC
. | TRBJ1-5 | . | TRBV19 | CASSTPGTNQPQHF | TGTGCCAGTAGTACTCCAGGGACTAATCAGCCCCAGCATTTT
TRBD2 | TRBJ2-5 | . | TRBV5-8 | CASSPGTSGSGETQYF | TGTGCCAGCAGCCCCGGGACTAGCGGGAGTGGAGAGACCCAGTACTTC
. | TRBJ2-5 | . | TRBV13 | CASSSFRGQETQYF | TGTGCCAGCAGCTCGTTTAGGGGTCAAGAGACCCAGTACTTC
TRBD2 | TRBJ2-1 | . | TRBV5-4 | CASSLAGGRYDEQFF | TGTGCCAGCAGCTTGGCGGGCGGGAGGTATGATGAGCAGTTCTTC
. | TRBJ1-3 | . | TRBV7-9 | CASSLYNTGNTIYF | TGTGCCAGCAGCTTATACAACACTGGAAACACCATATATTTT
TRBD1 | TRBJ1-4 | . | TRBV5-1 | CASSQGQGAANEKLFF | TGCGCCAGCAGCCAGGGACAGGGGGCAGCTAATGAAAAACTGTTTTTT
. | TRBJ2-5 | . | TRBV14 | CASSRGWSETQYF | TGTGCCAGCAGCCGCGGCTGGTCGGAGACCCAGTACTTC
TRBD2 | TRBJ2-5 | . | TRBV5-1 | CASSSGLAGEWAQYF | TGCGCCAGCAGCTCGGGACTAGCGGGAGAGTGGGCCCAGTACTTC
. | TRBJ1-3 | . | TRBV19 | CASSLRRISLSGNTIYF | TGTGCCAGTAGCCTAAGGCGGATCTCGCTCTCTGGAAACACCATATATTTT
. | TRBJ1-2 | few | TRBV4-1 | CASSQGRVYGYTF | TGCGCCAGCAGCCAAGGGAGGGTCTATGGCTACACCTTC
TRBD1 | TRBJ1-3 | . | TRBV7-3 | CASSLIILRDSRGESGNTIYF | TGTGCCAGCAGCTTAATAATACTCCGGGACAGTAGGGGGGAAAGTGGAAACACCATATATTTT
. | TRBJ2-1 | . | TRBV10-3 | CAISESSVSSYNEQFF | TGTGCCATCAGTGAGTCTAGCGTAAGCTCCTACAATGAGCAGTTCTTC
TRBD2 | TRBJ2-7 | once | TRBV4-2 | CASSSSPTAGGPDEQYF | TGTGCCAGCAGCTCAAGTCCCACCGCGGGAGGGCCCGACGAGCAGTACTTC
. | TRBJ1-3 | . | TRBV4-1 | CASSQEPGGGNTIYF | TGCGCCAGCAGCCAAGAGCCAGGTGGTGGAAACACCATATATTTT
TRBD2 | TRBJ2-3 | . | TRBV12-3/TRBV12-4 | CASRLAGVYTQYF | TGTGCCAGCAGACTAGCGGGAGTATATACGCAGTATTTT
TRBD1 | TRBJ2-2 | few | TRBV9 | CASSLIGQGVGELFF | TGTGCCAGCAGCCTTATCGGACAGGGCGTTGGGGAGCTGTTTTTT
. | TRBJ1-1 | . | TRBV19 | CASSTVIMNTEAFF | TGTGCCAGCTCTACCGTCATCATGAACACTGAAGCTTTCTTT
. | TRBJ1-5 | . | TRBV27 | CASSFWGRGFLQPQHF | TGTGCCAGCAGTTTTTGGGGCAGGGGCTTCTTACAGCCCCAGCATTTT
. | TRBJ1-1 | . | TRBV4-1 | CASSQWETTEAFF | TGCGCCAGCAGCCAATGGGAGACGACTGAAGCTTTCTTT
. | TRBJ1-1 | . | TRBV19 | CASRNPPPGGDTEAFF | TGTGCCAGTAGAAATCCCCCCCCGGGAGGGGACACTGAAGCTTTCTTT
. | TRBJ2-1 | . | TRBV2 | CASSALAPNEQFF | TGTGCCAGCAGTGCACTAGCCCCCAATGAGCAGTTCTTC
. | TRBJ2-1 | . | TRBV5-8 | CASSRAGASYNEQFF | TGTGCCAGCAGCAGGGCAGGGGCTAGCTACAATGAGCAGTTCTTC
TRBD1 | TRBJ1-1 | . | TRBV19 | CASSIRGQRPTEAFF | TGTGCCAGTAGTATTAGGGGACAGAGGCCCACTGAAGCTTTCTTT
TRBD1 | TRBJ2-7 | . | TRBV30 | CAWSPLDRGPYEQYF | TGTGCCTGGAGTCCCCTGGACAGGGGGCCCTACGAGCAGTACTTC
TRBD1 | TRBJ1-2 | . | TRBV5-1 | CASSQTGGYGYTF | TGCGCCAGCAGCCAAACAGGGGGCTATGGCTACACCTTC
TRBD1 | TRBJ1-5 | . | TRBV7-8 | CASSTRGQGSNQPQHF | TGTGCCAGCAGCACCCGGGGACAGGGCAGCAATCAGCCCCAGCATTTT